These 12 T cell receptor beta chains share one sample of origin, sequenced in a study of CXCR3-negative and CXCR3-positive naive CD8 T cells. Study-wide findings and caveats: More hydrophobic TRB CDR3s were found in CXCR3-positive naive cells than in CXCR3-negative naive cells.

Via 5' RACE with UMI labels, TRB cDNA libraries were prepared. Using the 5' RACE reads, TCRdb records one entry per CDR3 protein without DNA. The listing records 6,000 or so distinct CDR3 sequences. No antigens are known for them. Sequencing was carried out using naive CXCR3+ CD8+ T cells from blood. The subset is: CD45RO-CCR7+CD27+CD95- naive CD8+ T cells expressing CXCR3 (TNR3+). Receptors originate from a human donor in good health. Some clones in this sample may be carry-over from other donors' samples.

The chain couples TRBV20-1 to TRBJ2-3; TCRdb gives TRBD1 as the D gene, but with no DNA this cannot be confirmed. Germline loops: CDR1 DFQATT, CDR2 SNEGSKA (reference sequence). The length of the CDR3 is 15 residues. The CDR3 loop reads CSASLRDISTDTQYF.

The chain is built from TRBV2 and TRBJ2-5. Germline values: CDR1 SNHLY, CDR2 FYNNEI. The CDR3 extends over 13 amino acids. The chain's CDR3 is CASRERGRETQYF.

This chain connects TRBV4-1 to TRBJ1-1. The germline V gene encodes CDR1 MGHRA and CDR2 YSYEKL. CDR3 length equals 16 residues. The CDR3 sequence: CASSQGWGGPDTEAFF.

This chain links TRBV12-3 or TRBV12-4 with TRBJ2-1. The CDR3 totals 13 residues. CDR3 region: CASSPGLSNEQFF.

V gene TRBV23-1 combines with J gene TRBJ2-2; TCRdb's D gene call, TRBD2, goes unchecked for lack of DNA. TRBV23-1 is identified as an open reading frame with a role that is uncertain. This CDR3 spans 14 amino acids. Here the CDR3 reads CASRIPIVTGELFF.

The rearrangement uses TRBV4-2 and TRBJ1-6; TCRdb lists TRBD1, though no DNA is available to test this call. The CDR3 spans 18 residues. Germline V lookup: CDR1 LGHNA, CDR2 YNFKEQ. CDR3 sequence reads: CASQAGTGKEGYNSPLHF.

V and J are TRBV12-3 or TRBV12-4 and TRBJ2-3; TCRdb outputs TRBD2, but without DNA this stays unchecked. This CDR3 has 16 amino acids. CDR3 sequence reads: CASSFGRAAYTDTQYF.

This chain links TRBV11-1 with TRBJ2-3; TCRdb's assignment of TRBD1 cannot be checked, as there is no DNA. There are 12 residues in the CDR3. The germline CDR1 and CDR2 sequences are SGHAT and FQDESV (reference sequence). CDR3 sequence reads: CASSPAAREQYF. The full variable domain, its missing parts supplied by reference TRBV11-1 and TRBJ2-3, is EAEVAQSPRYKITEKSQAVAFWCDPISGHATLYWYRQILGQGPELLVQFQDESVVDDSQLPKDRFSAERLKGVDSTLKIQPAELGDSAMYLCASSPAAREQYFGPGTRLTVL.

The chain uses TRBV14 and TRBJ2-6; there is no DNA to check the TCRdb D call of TRBD2. The CDR3 totals 17 residues. From germline, CDR1 is SGHDN and CDR2 FVKESK. CDR3 residues: CASSQEEADSGANVLTF.

By frequency, this clonotype registers medium-sized. This chain joins TRBV29-1 and TRBJ2-7; the TCRdb call, TRBD1, lacks DNA for checking. The length of the CDR3 is 11 residues. Looked up from germline, CDR1 is SQVTM and CDR2 is ANQGSEA. CDR3 protein: CSVGGGYEQYF.

The rearrangement joins TRBV7-9 to TRBJ2-7; the D call of TRBD1 rests on TCRdb alone, since no DNA is present to check it. The CDR3 runs to 13 residues. Germline CDR1 SEHNR, CDR2 FQNEAQ (reference sequence). CDR3 sequence: CASSFPGKYEQYF.

Measured by frequency, this clonotype is medium-sized. This rearrangement joins TRBV6-1 to TRBJ2-3; TCRdb's D call, TRBD2, is unchecked because there is no DNA. This CDR3 region has 17 residues. CDR1 and CDR2 (germline): MNHNS, SASEGT. CDR3 protein: CASSAASSRDPTDTQYF.